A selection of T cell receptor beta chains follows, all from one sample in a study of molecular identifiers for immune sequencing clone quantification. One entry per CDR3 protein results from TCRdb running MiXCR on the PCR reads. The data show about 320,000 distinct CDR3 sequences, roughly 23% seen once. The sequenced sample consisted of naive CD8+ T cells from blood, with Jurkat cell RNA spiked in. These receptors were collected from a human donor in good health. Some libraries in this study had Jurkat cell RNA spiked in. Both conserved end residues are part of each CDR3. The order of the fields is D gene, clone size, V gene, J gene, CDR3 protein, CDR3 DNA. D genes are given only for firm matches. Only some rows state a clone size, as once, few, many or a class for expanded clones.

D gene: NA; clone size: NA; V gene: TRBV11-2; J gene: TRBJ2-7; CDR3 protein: CASSPQMGRASLEQYF; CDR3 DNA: TGTGCCAGCAGCCCGCAGATGGGACGCGCGTCTCTCGAGCAGTACTTC
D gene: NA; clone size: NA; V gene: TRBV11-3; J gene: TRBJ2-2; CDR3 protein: CASSPRMNTGELFF; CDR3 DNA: TGTGCCAGCAGCCCGCGGATGAACACCGGGGAGCTGTTTTTT
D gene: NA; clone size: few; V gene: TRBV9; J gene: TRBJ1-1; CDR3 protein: CASTDPPDTEAFF; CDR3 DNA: TGTGCCAGCACCGACCCACCCGACACTGAAGCTTTCTTT
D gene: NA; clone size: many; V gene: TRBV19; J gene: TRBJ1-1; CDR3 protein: CASRSGVNTEAFF; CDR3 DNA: TGTGCCAGTAGATCGGGAGTGAACACTGAAGCTTTCTTT
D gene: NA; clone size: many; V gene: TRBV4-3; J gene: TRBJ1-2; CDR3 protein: CASSQDRADNYGYTF; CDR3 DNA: TGCGCCAGCAGCCAAGATCGGGCAGACAACTATGGCTACACCTTC
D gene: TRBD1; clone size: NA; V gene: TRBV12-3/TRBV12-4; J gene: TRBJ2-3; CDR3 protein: CASSLYFGTGDKDTQYF; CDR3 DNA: TGTGCCAGCAGTTTATATTTCGGGACAGGGGATAAAGATACGCAGTATTTT
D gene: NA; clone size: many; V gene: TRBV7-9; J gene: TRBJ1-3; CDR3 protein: CASAGSGNTIYF; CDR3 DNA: TGTGCCAGTGCCGGGTCCGGAAACACCATATATTTT
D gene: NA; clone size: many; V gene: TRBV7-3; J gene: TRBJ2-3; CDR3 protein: CASSFGGADTQYF; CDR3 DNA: TGTGCCAGCAGCTTTGGAGGGGCAGATACGCAGTATTTT
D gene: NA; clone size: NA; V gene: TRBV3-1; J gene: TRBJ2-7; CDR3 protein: CACSPGWYEQYF; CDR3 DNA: TGTGCCTGCAGCCCCGGTTGGTACGAGCAGTACTTC
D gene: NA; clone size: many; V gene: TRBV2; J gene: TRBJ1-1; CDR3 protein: CASSYTEAFF; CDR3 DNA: TGTGCCAGCAGTTACACTGAAGCTTTCTTT
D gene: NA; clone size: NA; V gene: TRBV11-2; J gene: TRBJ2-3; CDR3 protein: CASSTPAETDTQYF; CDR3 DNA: TGTGCCAGCAGCACCCCCGCAGAGACAGATACGCAGTATTTT
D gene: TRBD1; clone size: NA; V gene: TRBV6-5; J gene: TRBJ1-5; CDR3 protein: CATWAGQGALQPQHF; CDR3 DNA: TGTGCCACCTGGGCGGGACAGGGGGCGTTACAGCCCCAGCATTTT
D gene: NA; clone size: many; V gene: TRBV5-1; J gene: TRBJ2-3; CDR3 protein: CASSLYSGSTDTQYF; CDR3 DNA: TGCGCCAGCAGCTTGTACAGCGGGTCAACAGATACGCAGTATTTT
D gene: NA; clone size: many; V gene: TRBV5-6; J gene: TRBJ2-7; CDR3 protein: CASSTDSYEQYF; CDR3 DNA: TGTGCCAGCAGTACCGACTCCTACGAGCAGTACTTC
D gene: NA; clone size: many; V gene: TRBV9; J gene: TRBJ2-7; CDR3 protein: CASSLPAPEQYF; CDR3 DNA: TGTGCCAGCAGCCTACCAGCTCCCGAGCAGTACTTC